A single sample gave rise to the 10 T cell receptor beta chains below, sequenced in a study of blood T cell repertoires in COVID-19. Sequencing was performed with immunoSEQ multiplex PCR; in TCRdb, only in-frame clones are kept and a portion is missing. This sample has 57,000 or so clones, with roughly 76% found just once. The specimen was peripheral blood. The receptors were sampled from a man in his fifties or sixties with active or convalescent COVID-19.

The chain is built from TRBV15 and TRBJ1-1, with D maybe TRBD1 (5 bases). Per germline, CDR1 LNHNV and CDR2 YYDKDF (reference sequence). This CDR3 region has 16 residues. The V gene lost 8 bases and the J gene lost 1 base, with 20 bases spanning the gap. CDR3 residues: CATRSRVRQRNTEAFF. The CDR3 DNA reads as TGTGCCACCCGATCGAGAGTGAGACAGAGGAACACTGAAGCTTTCTTT.

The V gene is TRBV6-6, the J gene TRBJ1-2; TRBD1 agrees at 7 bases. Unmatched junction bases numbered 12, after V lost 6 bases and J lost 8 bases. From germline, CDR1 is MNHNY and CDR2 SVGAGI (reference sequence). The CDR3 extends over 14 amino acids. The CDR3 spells CASSPTGLFGGYTF. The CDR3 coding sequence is TGTGCCAGCAGCCCGACAGGGTTATTCGGCGGCTACACCTTC.

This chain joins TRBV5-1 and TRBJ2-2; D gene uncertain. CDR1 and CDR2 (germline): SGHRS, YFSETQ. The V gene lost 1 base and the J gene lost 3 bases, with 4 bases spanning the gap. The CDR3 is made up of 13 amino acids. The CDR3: CASSLRDTGELFF. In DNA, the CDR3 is TGCGCCAGCAGCTTGAGAGACACCGGGGAGCTGTTTTTT.

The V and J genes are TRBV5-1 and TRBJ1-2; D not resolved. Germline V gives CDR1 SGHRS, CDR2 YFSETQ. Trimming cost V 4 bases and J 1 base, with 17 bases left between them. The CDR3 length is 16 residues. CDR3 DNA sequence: TGCGCCAGCAGCAGTTTTGGACTTTCGGGTAACTATGGCTACACCTTC. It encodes CASSSFGLSGNYGYTF.

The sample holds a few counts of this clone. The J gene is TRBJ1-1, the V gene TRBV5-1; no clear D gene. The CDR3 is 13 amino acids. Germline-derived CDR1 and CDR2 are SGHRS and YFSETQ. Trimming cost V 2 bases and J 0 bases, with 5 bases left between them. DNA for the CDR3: TGCGCCAGCAGCTTTACGGTGAACACTGAAGCTTTCTTT. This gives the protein CASSFTVNTEAFF.

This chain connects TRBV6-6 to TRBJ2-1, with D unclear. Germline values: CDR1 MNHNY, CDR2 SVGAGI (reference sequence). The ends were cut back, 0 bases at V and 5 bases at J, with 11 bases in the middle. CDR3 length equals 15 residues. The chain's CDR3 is CASSYSRNRDNEQFF. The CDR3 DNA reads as TGTGCCAGCAGTTACTCGAGGAATCGGGACAATGAGCAGTTCTTC.

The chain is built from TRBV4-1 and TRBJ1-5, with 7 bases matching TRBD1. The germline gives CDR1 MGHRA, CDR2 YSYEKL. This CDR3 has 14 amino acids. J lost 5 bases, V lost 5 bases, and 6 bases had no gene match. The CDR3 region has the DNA TGCGCCAGCAGCTTCAGACAGGGCGATCAGCCCCAGCATTTT. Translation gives CASSFRQGDQPQHF.

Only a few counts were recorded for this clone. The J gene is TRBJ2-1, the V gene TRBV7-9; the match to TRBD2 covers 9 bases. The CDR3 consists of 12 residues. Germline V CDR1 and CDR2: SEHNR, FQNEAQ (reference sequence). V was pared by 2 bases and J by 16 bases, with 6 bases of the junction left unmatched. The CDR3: CASSLLAGQGFF. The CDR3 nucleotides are TGTGCCAGCAGCTTACTAGCGGGGCAGGGATTCTTC.

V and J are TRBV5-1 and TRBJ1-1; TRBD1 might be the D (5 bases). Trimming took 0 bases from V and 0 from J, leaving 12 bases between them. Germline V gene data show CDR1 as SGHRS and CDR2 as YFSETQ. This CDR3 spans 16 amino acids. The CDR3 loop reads CASSLDTWGVNTEAFF. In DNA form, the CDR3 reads TGCGCCAGCAGCTTGGATACATGGGGGGTGAACACTGAAGCTTTCTTT.

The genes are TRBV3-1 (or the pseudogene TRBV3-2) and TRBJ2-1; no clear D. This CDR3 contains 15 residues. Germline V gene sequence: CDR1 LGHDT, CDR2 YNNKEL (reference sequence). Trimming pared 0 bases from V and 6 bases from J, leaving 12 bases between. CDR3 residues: CASSQDPRILNEQFF. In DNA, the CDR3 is TGTGCCAGCAGCCAAGATCCGAGGATACTCAATGAGCAGTTCTTC.